These 21 T cell receptor beta chains were all obtained from the same sample, sequenced in a study of T-cell memory formation after mild COVID-19. TCRdb reprocessed the 5' RACE reads with MiXCR, giving one entry per CDR3 protein. The data hold approximately 350,000 distinct CDR3 sequences, with roughly 13% observed a single time. Sequencing was done on a sample of PBMCs or a T cell subset sorted from them (not recorded which). These receptors came from a young man who had mild COVID-19 (a few samples of this study predate the infection). Cell type and time point are not known.

The chain employs TRBV20-1 and TRBJ2-7; 10 bases match TRBD1. The V and J ends lost 4 bases and 4 bases, in that order; junction bases with no gene match: 7. Germline V gene lookup returns CDR1 DFQATT and CDR2 SNEGSKA (reference sequence). The CDR3 length is 14 residues. CDR3 sequence reads: CSATPGTGAYEQYV. CDR3 DNA: TGCAGTGCTACTCCCGGGACAGGGGCTTACGAGCAGTACGTC.

In this sample, this clonotype turned up many times. The chain has TRBV6-5 and TRBJ1-5, with D maybe TRBD1 (5 bases). Per germline, CDR1 MNHEY and CDR2 SVGAGI. This CDR3 region has 13 residues. V was pared by 4 bases and J by 4 bases, with 8 bases between. Here the CDR3 reads CASSWTKNQPQHF. In DNA form, the CDR3 reads TGTGCCAGCAGTTGGACAAAAAATCAGCCCCAGCATTTT.

The chain combines TRBV5-4 with TRBJ2-3, with a possible D match to TRBD2 (5 bases). Germline values: CDR1 SGHNT, CDR2 YYREEE (reference sequence). The CDR3 extends over 16 amino acids. Trimming left V 6 bases short and J 2 bases short, with 19 bases between. The CDR3 DNA follows: TGTGCCAGCACCCCCTTGGAGGCTATCATCACAGATACGCAGTATTTT. Encoded protein: CASTPLEAIITDTQYF.

This clonotype showed up just a few times. The rearrangement uses TRBV2 and TRBJ2-7; 14 bases align to TRBD2. CDR3 length equals 19 residues. V was pared by 3 bases and J by 0 bases, with 10 bases of the junction left unmatched. Germline values: CDR1 SNHLY, CDR2 FYNNEI. Written as DNA, the CDR3 is TGTGCCAGCAGTGACCCGGGACTAGCGGGGGCATATAGCTCCTACGAGCAGTACTTC. Translation: CASSDPGLAGAYSSYEQYF.

CDR3 in amino acids: CASSGAHEQYV. CDR3 DNA: TGTGCCAGCAGCGGGGCGCACGAGCAGTACGTC. The V and J genes are TRBV5-6 and TRBJ2-7; weak D call: TRBD1 (5 bases). The CDR3 sequence is 11 residues long. The V end was cut by 4 bases, the J end by 5 bases, with 7 bases between. Germline assignment: CDR1 SGHDT and CDR2 YYEEEE.

This clonotype has only a few counts. The chain uses TRBV7-6 and TRBJ2-3; 8 nucleotides agree with TRBD2. The CDR3 is 15 amino acids. The V and J ends lost 5 bases and 6 bases, in that order; junction bases with no gene match: 10. CDR1 and CDR2 (germline): SGHVS, FNYEAQ. CDR3 in amino acids: CASSPRGGTMDTQYF. The CDR3 DNA is TGTGCCAGCAGCCCCCGGGGGGGCACAATGGATACGCAGTATTTT.

This clonotype was counted ten times or more. The V and J genes are TRBV29-1 and TRBJ2-1; D is unresolved. The CDR3 covers 15 residues. V dropped 3 bases and J dropped 2 bases, with 14 bases sitting between them. Looked up from germline, CDR1 is SQVTM and CDR2 is ANQGSEA. The CDR3 reads CSVDPSKYTYNEQFF. DNA of the CDR3: TGCAGCGTTGATCCCTCAAAGTATACCTACAATGAGCAGTTCTTC.

The rearrangement joins TRBV7-9 to TRBJ1-6; no clear D. Deletions cut 5 bases from V and 7 bases from J, with 15 bases between. This CDR3 comprises 15 residues. Germline V gene lookup returns CDR1 SEHNR and CDR2 FQNEAQ (reference sequence). The DNA for the CDR3 is TGTGCCAGCAGCCCCTCAAAGGGATCCAATTCACCCCTCCACTTT. It yields the protein CASSPSKGSNSPLHF.

Ten or more counts support this clonotype. V is TRBV5-1 and J is TRBJ2-1; D is unclear. Germline CDR1 and CDR2: SGHRS and YFSETQ. The CDR3 runs to 14 residues. V was pared by 0 bases and J by 7 bases, with 11 bases between. The CDR3 loop is CASSLDPMGNEQFF. CDR3 nucleotide sequence: TGCGCCAGCAGCTTGGACCCCATGGGAAATGAGCAGTTCTTC. Full variable domain (remainder filled in from reference TRBV5-1 and TRBJ2-1): KAGVTQTPRYLIKTRGQQVTLSCSPISGHRSVSWYQQTPGQGLQFLFEYFSETQRNKGNFPGRFSGRQFSNSRSEMNVSTLELGDSALYLCASSLDPMGNEQFFGPGTRLTVL.

This clonotype was recorded at least ten times. The rearrangement uses TRBV20-1 and TRBJ1-1, with a weak D call TRBD1 (5 bases). CDR1 and CDR2 (germline): DFQATT, SNEGSKA (reference sequence). Trimming removed 2 bases from V and 3 bases from J, with 16 bases in between. This CDR3 is 15 amino acids long. CDR3: CSARSGGRRDTEAFF. The CDR3 coding sequence is TGCAGTGCTAGATCGGGGGGAAGACGGGACACTGAAGCTTTCTTT.

The chain couples TRBV19 to TRBJ2-5; D may match TRBD1 or TRBD2 (5 bases each). The CDR3 covers 14 residues. Trimming stripped 6 bases from V and 3 bases from J, with 14 bases between. Per the germline V gene, CDR1 is LNHDA and CDR2 is SQIVND (reference sequence). The DNA for the CDR3 is TGTGCCAGTAGGCTCGCGGGCAGGGAAGAGACCCAGTACTTC. As protein: CASRLAGREETQYF.

This clonotype showed up many times. V gene TRBV29-1 combines with J gene TRBJ2-3; TRBD2 might be the D (6 bases). In germline, CDR1 is SQVTM, CDR2 ANQGSEA. The CDR3 is 13 amino acids. V gave up 4 bases and J gave up 5 bases, with 13 bases separating them. The CDR3, as DNA: TGCAGCGTTGCATCCGGAGCGGGAGATACGCAGTATTTT. Translating it yields CSVASGAGDTQYF.

The chain recombines TRBV4-3 with TRBJ2-7; TRBD1 aligns across 8 bases. V trimming: 3 bases; J trimming: 3 bases; junction bases outside the gene matches: 7. The germline CDR1 and CDR2 sequences are LGHNA and YSLEER. The CDR3 length is 15 residues. The CDR3 sequence is CASSQSGTGGYEQYF. Here the CDR3 DNA reads TGCGCCAGCAGCCAGTCCGGGACAGGCGGCTACGAGCAGTACTTC.

In this sample, this clonotype turned up a few times. The V and J genes are TRBV28 and TRBJ2-7; 7 bases agree with TRBD1. Germline V lookup: CDR1 MDHEN, CDR2 SYDVKM. J lost 7 bases, V lost 2 bases, and 11 bases had no gene match. The CDR3 has 15 residues. CDR3 sequence: CASSLGGRRQGEQYV. The CDR3 nucleotides read TGTGCCAGCAGTTTAGGCGGCAGGCGACAGGGAGAGCAGTACGTC.

This rearrangement joins TRBV6-4 to TRBJ2-7; TRBD2 aligns across 14 bases. With V trimmed by 8 bases and J by 6 bases, 9 bases remained unmatched. The CDR3 contains 15 residues. Germline V CDR1 and CDR2: MRHNA, SNTAGT. The CDR3 sequence: CASGWTSGGPREQYF. CDR3 nucleotide sequence: TGTGCCAGCGGATGGACTAGCGGGGGGCCTCGCGAGCAGTACTTC.

The chain combines TRBV20-1 with TRBJ1-1; D is unclear. Germline V CDR1 and CDR2: DFQATT, SNEGSKA (reference sequence). V lost 0 bases to trimming and J lost 4 bases, with 3 bases between them. This CDR3 spans 11 amino acids. The CDR3 DNA sequence: TGCAGTGCTAGAGATATCACTGAAGCTTTCTTT. It specifies CSARDITEAFF.

The chain combines TRBV28 with TRBJ2-7; TRBD1 might be the D (6 bases). The ends were cut back, 3 bases at V and 4 bases at J, with 13 bases in the middle. The CDR3 has 14 amino acids. The germline V gene has CDR1 MDHEN and CDR2 SYDVKM. CDR3 region: CASSFRTVRYEQYV. CDR3 DNA sequence: TGTGCCAGCAGTTTTCGGACAGTTCGGTACGAGCAGTACGTC.

The V call is TRBV20-1, the J call TRBJ1-1; D is uncertain. V lost 6 bases, J lost 8 bases, and 19 bases lay in between. In germline, CDR1 is DFQATT, CDR2 SNEGSKA (reference sequence). This CDR3 region has 13 residues. The CDR3 coding sequence is TGCAGTGCCCGAGGGCCTGCTTCCAACGAAGCTTTCTTT. It translates to CSARGPASNEAFF.

The chain uses TRBV10-3 and TRBJ1-1; no reliable D call. The germline V gene has CDR1 ENHRY and CDR2 SYGVKD. The CDR3 length is 15 residues. With 6 bases removed from V and 0 bases from J, the gap between germline ends came to 14 bases. Written as DNA, the CDR3 is TGTGCCATCAGCGAGCGGTCGGGTTTGAACACTGAAGCTTTCTTT. This sequence encodes CAISERSGLNTEAFF.

This clonotype was recorded a few times. This chain uses TRBV4-1 with TRBJ2-1; D call uncertain. This CDR3 is 12 amino acids long. V was cut by 2 bases and J by 6 bases, with 5 bases left in between. Germline CDR1 and CDR2: MGHRA and YSYEKL. CDR3 amino acids: CASSQPINEQFF. CDR3 bases: TGCGCCAGCAGCCAACCCATCAATGAGCAGTTCTTC.

This chain uses TRBV20-1 with TRBJ2-3; D not certain. The V gene lost 7 bases and the J gene lost 0 bases, with 8 bases spanning the gap. Germline V CDR1 and CDR2: DFQATT, SNEGSKA (reference sequence). The CDR3 covers 12 residues. The chain's CDR3 is CSVLSSTDTQYF. The DNA of the CDR3 is TGCAGTGTCCTCTCTAGCACAGATACGCAGTATTTT.